These 8 T cell receptor beta chains were all obtained from the same sample, sequenced in a study of blood T cell repertoires in COVID-19. The assay was immunoSEQ multiplex PCR, and TCRdb's table has in-frame clones only and misses some. The sample records 110,000 or so clones, approximately 81% being singletons. Source material: peripheral blood. These TCRs come from a human donor in a cohort sampled during active COVID-19.

The genes are TRBV6-5 and TRBJ2-7; 14 positions match TRBD2. Germline V lookup: CDR1 MNHEY, CDR2 SVGAGI. The CDR3 contains 15 residues. Trimming took 5 bases from V and 7 from J; bases not matched to a gene: 7. For the CDR3, the DNA is TGTGCCAGCAGTATCGGACTAGCGGGGGGTGAGGAGCAGTACTTC. It yields the protein CASSIGLAGGEEQYF.

The chain employs TRBV11-2 and TRBJ1-1, with D perhaps matching TRBD1 (5 bases). Looked up from germline, CDR1 is SGHAT and CDR2 is FQNNGV. The CDR3 covers 13 residues. V lost 2 bases, J lost 11 bases, and 15 bases lay in between. CDR3 sequence: CASSLTAGQGAFF. DNA of the CDR3: TGTGCCAGCAGCTTAACGGCCGGACAAGGGGCTTTCTTT.

J is TRBJ2-7 and V is TRBV7-9; TRBD2 matches at 13 bases. CDR3 length: 14 amino acids. After removal of 3 bases from V and 5 bases from J, the junction contained 1 base not matched to a gene. Germline V gives CDR1 SEHNR, CDR2 FQNEAQ (reference sequence). Here the CDR3 DNA reads TGTGCCAGCAGCTTCGGGACTAGCGGGGACGAGCAGTACTTC. This encodes CASSFGTSGDEQYF.

V gene TRBV10-3 combines with J gene TRBJ1-5; 9 positions match TRBD1. Per the germline V gene, CDR1 is ENHRY and CDR2 is SYGVKD. The CDR3 runs 15 residues. V lost 8 bases and J lost 0; bases outside the gene matches: 5. CDR3 nucleotides: TGTGCCATCGCGCCGGGACAGGGTAGCAATCAGCCCCAGCATTTT. Its protein is CAIAPGQGSNQPQHF.

As to this clone: In the same sample, other DNA sequences code for this CDR3. The chain uses TRBV6-5 and TRBJ1-1; D not certain. This CDR3 has 13 residues. The germline V gene encodes CDR1 MNHEY and CDR2 SVGAGI. The V and J ends lost 2 bases and 2 bases respectively, with 6 bases between them. The CDR3 bases are TGTGCCAGCAGTTACGAAAGCAACACTGAAGCTTTCTTT. This gives the protein CASSYESNTEAFF.

The V and J genes are TRBV9 and TRBJ2-2; 12 bases line up with TRBD2. V shed 0 bases, J shed 6 bases, and the junction held 3 bases outside the gene matches. The CDR3 is made up of 16 amino acids. Germline loops: CDR1 SGDLS, CDR2 YYNGEE. This CDR3 is CASSVGSSGGAGELFF. CDR3 nucleotides: TGTGCCAGCAGCGTAGGGTCTAGCGGGGGGGCCGGGGAGCTGTTTTTT.

The gene calls are TRBV14 and TRBJ1-1; no reliable D call. Germline V gives CDR1 SGHDN, CDR2 FVKESK. This CDR3 is built from 12 residues. With 5 bases removed from V and 5 bases from J, the gap between germline ends came to 9 bases. CDR3 coding DNA: TGTGCCAGCAGCGGCTGGAGTACTGAAGCTTTCTTT. Translating it yields CASSGWSTEAFF.

This rearrangement joins TRBV19 to TRBJ1-5, with D maybe TRBD1 (6 bases). V was trimmed by 3 bases and J by 2 bases, leaving 11 bases between them. This CDR3 is 15 amino acids long. The germline CDR1 and CDR2 sequences are LNHDA and SQIVND (reference sequence). The CDR3 here is CASSINRAGNQPQHF. Written as DNA, the CDR3 is TGTGCCAGTAGTATTAACAGGGCGGGCAATCAGCCCCAGCATTTT.